Below are 13 T cell receptor beta chains sequenced from a single sample in a study of CD8 T cells in ankylosing spondylitis. A single record per CDR3 protein comes from TCRdb applying MiXCR to the 5' RACE reads. The sample contains some 250,000 distinct CDR3 sequences, roughly 10% of which appear only once. Sequencing used blood, either unsorted or a sorted T cell fraction (not recorded which). These TCRs come from a male donor with ankylosing spondylitis or in good health (not recorded which).

This clonotype was recorded at least ten times. CDR3 sequence (DNA): TGCAGTGCTAGAGATGGTGGCGGGAGGGCCTACGAGCAGTACTTC. Translated: CSARDGGGRAYEQYF. The chain couples TRBV20-1 to TRBJ2-7, with 9 bases fitting TRBD2. The CDR3 totals 15 residues. V was pared by 0 bases and J by 2 bases, with 5 bases of the junction left unmatched. Germline V gene lookup returns CDR1 DFQATT and CDR2 SNEGSKA (reference sequence).

This rearrangement joins TRBV7-2 to TRBJ2-2; no clear D. CDR1 is SGHTA and CDR2 is FQGNSA in the germline V gene. V lost 0 bases, J lost 7 bases, and 3 bases lay in between. The CDR3 consists of 12 residues. CDR3 region: CASSLAIGELFF. The CDR3 coding sequence is TGTGCCAGCAGCTTAGCAATCGGGGAGCTGTTTTTT.

This clonotype was detected many times. The CDR3 DNA sequence: TGTGCCAGCAGCCAAGATCTGGGGGCCCAGTACTTC. Amino acid sequence: CASSQDLGAQYF. The rearrangement links TRBV3-1 to TRBJ2-5; either TRBD1 or TRBD2 may supply D (5 bases each). The CDR3 has 12 residues. Looked up from germline, CDR1 is LGHDT and CDR2 is YNNKEL (reference sequence). V dropped 0 bases and J dropped 9 bases, with 8 bases sitting between them.

A single count supports this clonotype. This chain connects TRBV19 to TRBJ1-4; D may be TRBD1 (6 bases). V lost 8 bases and J 3 bases, leaving 10 bases between the germline ends. CDR3 length: 13 residues. From germline, CDR1 is LNHDA and CDR2 SQIVND (reference sequence). For the CDR3, the DNA is TGTGCCAGTGTCAGGGGCCCTAATGAAAAACTGTTTTTT. It is translated as CASVRGPNEKLFF. The full variable domain, completed using reference TRBV19 and TRBJ1-4, is DGGITQSPKYLFRKEGQNVTLSCEQNLNHDAMYWYRQDPGQGLRLIYYSQIVNDFQKGDIAEGYSVSREKKESFPLTVTSAQKNPTAFYLCASVRGPNEKLFFGSGTQLSVL.

This clonotype was detected ten times or more. This chain uses TRBV5-1 with TRBJ2-2; D is possibly TRBD1 (6 bases). The germline gives CDR1 SGHRS, CDR2 YFSETQ. This CDR3 has 16 amino acids. V lost 1 base and J lost 3, with 13 bases in between. The DNA of the CDR3 is TGCGCCAGCAGCTTGTTTACAGGGATTGACACCGGGGAGCTGTTTTTT. This translates into CASSLFTGIDTGELFF.

This clonotype has ten or more counts. This rearrangement joins TRBV12-5 to TRBJ2-2, with 9 nucleotides matching TRBD1. Per the germline V gene, CDR1 is LGHNT and CDR2 is FRNRAP. V shed 6 bases and J 1 base; nucleotides not matched to a gene: 3. This CDR3 has 15 amino acids. The CDR3 loop reads CASGQGQGNTGELFF. The DNA of the CDR3 is TGTGCTAGTGGCCAGGGACAGGGGAACACCGGGGAGCTGTTTTTT.

This clonotype was picked up many times. The chain carries TRBV20-1 and TRBJ2-7; unclear D gene. This CDR3 region has 15 residues. The germline V gene has CDR1 DFQATT and CDR2 SNEGSKA (reference sequence). The V end was cut by 6 bases, the J end by 4 bases, with 22 bases between. Here the CDR3 reads CSASHLRSSLYEQYF. The CDR3 DNA follows: TGCAGTGCCTCCCATTTACGATCCAGTCTTTACGAGCAGTACTTC.

The rearrangement uses TRBV6-1 and TRBJ2-1; 13 bases are a match to TRBD2. The junction had 3 bases not matched to a gene; V was cut back by 2 bases and J by 8 bases. The CDR3 has 15 amino acids. Germline V gives CDR1 MNHNS, CDR2 SASEGT. CDR3 coding DNA: TGTGCCAGCAGTGAACGGACTAGCGGGGGCGATGAGCAGTTCTTC. It yields the protein CASSERTSGGDEQFF.

This clonotype turned up a few times. The chain carries TRBV20-1 and TRBJ1-2; no clear D. The V gene's germline CDR1 is DFQATT and CDR2 SNEGSKA (reference sequence). Trimming left V 4 bases short and J 7 bases short, with 25 bases between. The CDR3 extends over 16 amino acids. The chain's CDR3 is CSAIKGPPVLSGGYTF. CDR3 sequence (DNA): TGCAGTGCTATTAAAGGCCCCCCGGTGTTGTCTGGTGGCTACACCTTC.

This clonotype was seen a few times. This rearrangement joins TRBV5-1 to TRBJ1-5; D is ambiguous. The CDR3 runs 13 residues. Germline V lookup: CDR1 SGHRS, CDR2 YFSETQ. The V gene lost 4 bases and the J gene lost 2 bases, with 7 bases spanning the gap. The CDR3 sequence: CASSRDGNQPQHF. The CDR3 nucleotides are TGCGCCAGCAGCCGCGATGGCAATCAGCCCCAGCATTTT.

This clonotype was counted many times. The rearrangement joins TRBV20-1 to TRBJ2-3, with D tentatively TRBD2 (6 bases). Germline CDR1 and CDR2: DFQATT and SNEGSKA (reference sequence). Trimming removed 3 bases at V and 2 bases at J, with 12 bases between. The CDR3 loop spans 14 amino acids. The CDR3 region is CSARPGGTTDTQYF. CDR3 sequence (DNA): TGCAGTGCTAGGCCTGGCGGGACCACAGATACGCAGTATTTT.

CDR3 protein: CATMAPDRGRGDYGYTF. CDR3 DNA sequence: TGTGCCACCATGGCCCCCGACAGGGGGCGGGGGGACTATGGCTACACCTTC. The chain has TRBV2 and TRBJ1-2; 10 bases fit TRBD1. The CDR3 has 17 amino acids. V shed 10 bases, J shed 3 bases, and the junction held 17 bases outside the gene matches. Germline V CDR1 and CDR2: SNHLY, FYNNEI.

The rearrangement joins TRBV27 to TRBJ2-1; 11 positions match TRBD2. Germline values: CDR1 MNHEY, CDR2 SMNVEV (reference sequence). V lost 4 bases and J lost 4; bases outside the gene matches: 6. The CDR3 is made up of 16 amino acids. The CDR3 nucleotides read TGTGCCAGCAGTTCCCGGACTAGCGGGTCTTACAATGAGCAGTTCTTC. Its translation: CASSSRTSGSYNEQFF.